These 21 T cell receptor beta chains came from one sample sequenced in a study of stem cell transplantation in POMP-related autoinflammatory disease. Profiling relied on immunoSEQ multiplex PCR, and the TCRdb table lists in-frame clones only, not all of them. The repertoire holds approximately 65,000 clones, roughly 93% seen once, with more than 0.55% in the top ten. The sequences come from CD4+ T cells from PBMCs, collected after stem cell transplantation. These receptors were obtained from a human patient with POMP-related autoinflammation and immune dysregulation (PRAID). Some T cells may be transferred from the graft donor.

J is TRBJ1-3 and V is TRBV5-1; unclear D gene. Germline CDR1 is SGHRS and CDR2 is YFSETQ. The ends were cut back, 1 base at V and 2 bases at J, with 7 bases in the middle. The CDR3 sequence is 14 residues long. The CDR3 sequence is CASSLTAPGNTIYF. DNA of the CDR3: TGCGCCAGCAGCTTGACGGCACCTGGAAACACCATATATTTT. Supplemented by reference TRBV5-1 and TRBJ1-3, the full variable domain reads KAGVTQTPRYLIKTRGQQVTLSCSPISGHRSVSWYQQTPGQGLQFLFEYFSETQRNKGNFPGRFSGRQFSNSRSEMNVSTLELGDSALYLCASSLTAPGNTIYFGEGSWLTVV.

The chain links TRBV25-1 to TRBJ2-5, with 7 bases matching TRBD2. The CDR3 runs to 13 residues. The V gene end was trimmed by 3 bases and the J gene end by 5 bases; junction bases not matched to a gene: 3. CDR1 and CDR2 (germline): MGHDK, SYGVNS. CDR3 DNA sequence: TGTGCCAGCAGTGAGGGAGGGGAGGAGACCCAGTACTTC. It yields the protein CASSEGGEETQYF.

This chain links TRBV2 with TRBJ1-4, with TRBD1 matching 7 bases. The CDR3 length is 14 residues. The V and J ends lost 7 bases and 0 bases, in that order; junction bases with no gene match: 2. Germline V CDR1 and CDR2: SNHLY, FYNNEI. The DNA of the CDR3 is TGTGCCAGCAAAGGACAGGCAACTAATGAAAAACTGTTTTTT. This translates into CASKGQATNEKLFF.

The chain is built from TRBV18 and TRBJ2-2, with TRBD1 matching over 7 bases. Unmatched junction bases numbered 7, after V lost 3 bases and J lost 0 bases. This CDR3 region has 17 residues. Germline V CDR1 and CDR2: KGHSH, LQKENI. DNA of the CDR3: TGTGCCAGCTCACCTATTTTCGGGACAGCGAACACCGGGGAGCTGTTTTTT. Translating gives CASSPIFGTANTGELFF.

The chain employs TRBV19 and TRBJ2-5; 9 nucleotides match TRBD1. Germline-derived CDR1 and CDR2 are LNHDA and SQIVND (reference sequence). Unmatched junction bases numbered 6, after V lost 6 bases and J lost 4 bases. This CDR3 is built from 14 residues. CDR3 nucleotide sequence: TGTGCCAGTAGCCGCACAGGGGGCGCAGAGACCCAGTACTTC. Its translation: CASSRTGGAETQYF.

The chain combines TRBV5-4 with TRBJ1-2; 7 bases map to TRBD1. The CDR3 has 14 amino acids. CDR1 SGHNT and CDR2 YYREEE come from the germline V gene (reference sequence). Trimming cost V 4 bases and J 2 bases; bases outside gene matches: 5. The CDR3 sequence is CASSPKTGNYGYTF. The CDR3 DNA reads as TGTGCCAGCAGCCCCAAGACAGGGAACTATGGCTACACCTTC.

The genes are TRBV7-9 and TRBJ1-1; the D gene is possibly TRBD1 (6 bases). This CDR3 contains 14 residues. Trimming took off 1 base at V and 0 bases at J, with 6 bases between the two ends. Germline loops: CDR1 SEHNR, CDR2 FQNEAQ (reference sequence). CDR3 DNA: TGTGCCAGCAGCTTAGGGGGGCTGAACACTGAAGCTTTCTTT. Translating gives CASSLGGLNTEAFF.

CDR3 residues: CASSLGGRKEQYF. CDR3 nucleotide sequence: TGTGCCAGCAGCTTGGGGGGGCGCAAGGAGCAGTACTTC. The chain couples TRBV5-4 to TRBJ2-7; a possible D gene is TRBD1 (6 bases). The CDR3 spans 13 residues. The V gene lost 0 bases and the J gene lost 7 bases, with 11 bases spanning the gap. In germline, CDR1 is SGHNT, CDR2 YYREEE (reference sequence).

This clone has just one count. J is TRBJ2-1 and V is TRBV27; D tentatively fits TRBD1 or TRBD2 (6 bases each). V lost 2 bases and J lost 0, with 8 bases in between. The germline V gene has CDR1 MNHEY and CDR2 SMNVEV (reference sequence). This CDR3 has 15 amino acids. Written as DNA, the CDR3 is TGTGCCAGCAGTTTACGGGGGCGCTCCTACAATGAGCAGTTCTTC. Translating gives CASSLRGRSYNEQFF.

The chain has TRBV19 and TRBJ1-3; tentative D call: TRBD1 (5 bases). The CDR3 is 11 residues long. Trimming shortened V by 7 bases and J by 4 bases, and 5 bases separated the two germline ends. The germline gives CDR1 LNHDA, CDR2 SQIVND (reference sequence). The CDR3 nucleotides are TGTGCCAGTAACAGGGGAAACACCATATATTTT. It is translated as CASNRGNTIYF.

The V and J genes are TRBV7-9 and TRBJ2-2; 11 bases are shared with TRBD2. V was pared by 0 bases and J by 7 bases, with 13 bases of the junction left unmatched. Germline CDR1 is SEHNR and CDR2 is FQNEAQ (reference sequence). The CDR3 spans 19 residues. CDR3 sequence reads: CASSLARLAGIGDVGELFF. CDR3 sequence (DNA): TGTGCCAGCAGCTTAGCCCGACTAGCGGGAATCGGCGATGTCGGGGAGCTGTTTTTT.

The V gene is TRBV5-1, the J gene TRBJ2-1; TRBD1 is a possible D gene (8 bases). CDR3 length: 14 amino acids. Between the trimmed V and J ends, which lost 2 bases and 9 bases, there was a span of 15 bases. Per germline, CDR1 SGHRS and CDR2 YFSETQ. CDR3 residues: CASSFGQGGIEQFF. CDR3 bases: TGCGCCAGCAGCTTCGGACAGGGAGGGATTGAGCAGTTCTTC.

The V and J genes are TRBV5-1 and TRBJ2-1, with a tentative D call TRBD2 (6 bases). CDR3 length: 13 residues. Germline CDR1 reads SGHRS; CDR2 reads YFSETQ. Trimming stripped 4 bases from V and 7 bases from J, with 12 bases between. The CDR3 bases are TGCGCCAGCAGCCAGGGCGGGACGAATGAGCAGTTCTTC. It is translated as CASSQGGTNEQFF.

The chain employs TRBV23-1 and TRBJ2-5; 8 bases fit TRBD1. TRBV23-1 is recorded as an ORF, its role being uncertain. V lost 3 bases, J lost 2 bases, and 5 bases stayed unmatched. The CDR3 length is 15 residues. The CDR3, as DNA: TGCGCCAGCAGTCAGGGGACAGGTGAACAAGAGACCCAGTACTTC. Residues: CASSQGTGEQETQYF.

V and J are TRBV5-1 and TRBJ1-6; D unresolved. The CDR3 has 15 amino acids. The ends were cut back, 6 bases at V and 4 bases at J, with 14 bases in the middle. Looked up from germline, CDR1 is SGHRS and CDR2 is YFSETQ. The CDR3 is CASNEGDGYNSPLHF. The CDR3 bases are TGCGCCAGCAACGAGGGTGACGGGTATAATTCACCCCTCCACTTT.

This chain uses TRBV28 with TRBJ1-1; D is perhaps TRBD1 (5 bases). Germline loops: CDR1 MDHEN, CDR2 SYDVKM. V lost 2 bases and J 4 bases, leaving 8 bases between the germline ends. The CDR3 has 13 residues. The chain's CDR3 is CASSLTGGTEAFF. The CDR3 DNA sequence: TGTGCCAGCAGTTTAACGGGGGGCACTGAAGCTTTCTTT. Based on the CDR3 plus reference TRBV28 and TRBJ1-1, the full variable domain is DVKVTQSSRYLVKRTGEKVFLECVQDMDHENMFWYRQDPGLGLRLIYFSYDVKMKEKGDIPEGYSVSREKKERFSLILESASTNQTSMYLCASSLTGGTEAFFGQGTRLTVV.

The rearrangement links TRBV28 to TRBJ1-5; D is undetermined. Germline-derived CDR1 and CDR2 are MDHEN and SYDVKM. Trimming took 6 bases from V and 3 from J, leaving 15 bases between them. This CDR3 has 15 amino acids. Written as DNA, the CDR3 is TGTGCCAGCAGAGACGGGCCCTTTACCAATCAGCCCCAGCATTTT. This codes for CASRDGPFTNQPQHF.

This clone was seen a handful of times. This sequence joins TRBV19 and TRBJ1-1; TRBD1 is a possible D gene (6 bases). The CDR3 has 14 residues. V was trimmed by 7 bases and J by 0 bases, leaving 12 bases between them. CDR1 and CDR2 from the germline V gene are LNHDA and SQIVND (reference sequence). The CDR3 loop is CASTRTEMNTEAFF. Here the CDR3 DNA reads TGTGCCAGTACCAGGACAGAGATGAACACTGAAGCTTTCTTT.

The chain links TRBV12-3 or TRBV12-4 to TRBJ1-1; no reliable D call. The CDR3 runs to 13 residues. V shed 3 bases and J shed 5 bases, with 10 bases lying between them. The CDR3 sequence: CASSFGPTTEAFF. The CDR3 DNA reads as TGTGCCAGCAGTTTTGGGCCCACTACTGAAGCTTTCTTT.

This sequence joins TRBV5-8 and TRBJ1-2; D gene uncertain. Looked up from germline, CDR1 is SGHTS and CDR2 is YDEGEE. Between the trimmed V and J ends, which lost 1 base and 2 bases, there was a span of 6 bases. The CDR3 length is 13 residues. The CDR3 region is CASSLSRNYGYTF. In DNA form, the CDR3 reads TGTGCCAGCAGCTTGAGCCGGAACTATGGCTACACCTTC.

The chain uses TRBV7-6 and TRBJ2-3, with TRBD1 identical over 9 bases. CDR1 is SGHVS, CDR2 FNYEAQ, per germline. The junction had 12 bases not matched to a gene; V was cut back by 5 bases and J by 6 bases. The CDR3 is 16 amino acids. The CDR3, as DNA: TGTGCCAGCAGCCTCGGTTACAGGGGGCGGCGGGATACGCAGTATTTT. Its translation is CASSLGYRGRRDTQYF.